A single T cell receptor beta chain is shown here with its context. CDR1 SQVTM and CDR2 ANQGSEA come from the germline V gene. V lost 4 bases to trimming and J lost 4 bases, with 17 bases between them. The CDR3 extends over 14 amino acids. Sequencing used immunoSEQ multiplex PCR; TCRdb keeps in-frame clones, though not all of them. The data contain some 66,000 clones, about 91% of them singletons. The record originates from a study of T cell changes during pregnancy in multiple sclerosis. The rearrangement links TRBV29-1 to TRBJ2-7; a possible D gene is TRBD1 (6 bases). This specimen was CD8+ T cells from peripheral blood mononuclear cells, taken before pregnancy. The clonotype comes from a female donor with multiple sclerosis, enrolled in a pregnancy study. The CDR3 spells CSVAPRGWSYEQYF. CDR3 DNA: TGCAGCGTTGCACCCAGGGGTTGGAGTTACGAGCAGTACTTC.